The T cell receptor (beta chain) under discussion was sequenced for a study of blood T cell repertoires in COVID-19. Overall study context: Material from acute and convalescent COVID-19 was sourced from the United States, Italy and Spain. From T cells, B-cell-depleted T cells, or PBMCs came the material, which was cDNA or gDNA.

TCRdb's table, derived via immunoSEQ multiplex PCR, lists solely in-frame clones and lacks some. This table has approximately 490,000 clones, approximately 90% appearing once. Germline CDR1 reads LNHDA; CDR2 reads SQIVND (reference sequence). V was cut by 5 bases and J by 7 bases, with 12 bases left in between. This CDR3 has 13 amino acids. This clonotype was obtained from a woman younger than 30 who had recovered from COVID-19. The J gene is TRBJ1-5, the V gene TRBV19; no firm D call. The sequenced material came from PBMCs or T cells enriched from blood (not recorded which). The CDR3 here is CASSPGLTQPQHF. The CDR3 region has the DNA TGTGCCAGTAGTCCTGGCCTTACACAGCCCCAGCATTTT.